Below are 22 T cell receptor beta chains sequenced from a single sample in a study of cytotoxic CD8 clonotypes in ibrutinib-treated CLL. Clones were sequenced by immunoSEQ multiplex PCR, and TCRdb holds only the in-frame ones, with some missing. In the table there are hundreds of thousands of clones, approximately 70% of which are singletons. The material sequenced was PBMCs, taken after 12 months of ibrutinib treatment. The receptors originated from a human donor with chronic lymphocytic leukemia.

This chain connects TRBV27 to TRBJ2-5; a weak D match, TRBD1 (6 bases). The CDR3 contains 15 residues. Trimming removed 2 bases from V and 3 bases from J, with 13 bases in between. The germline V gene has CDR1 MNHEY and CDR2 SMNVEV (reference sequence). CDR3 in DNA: TGTGCCAGCAGTTTAGGGGCGACAGGAAAAGAGACCCAGTACTTC. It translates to CASSLGATGKETQYF.

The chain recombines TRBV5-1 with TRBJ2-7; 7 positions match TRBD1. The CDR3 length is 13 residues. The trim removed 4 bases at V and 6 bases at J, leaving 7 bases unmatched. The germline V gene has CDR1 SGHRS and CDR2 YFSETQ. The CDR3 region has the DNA TGCGCCAGCAGCCCGCAGACAGGGAGCGAGCAGTACTTC. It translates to CASSPQTGSEQYF. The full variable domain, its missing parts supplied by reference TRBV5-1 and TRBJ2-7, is KAGVTQTPRYLIKTRGQQVTLSCSPISGHRSVSWYQQTPGQGLQFLFEYFSETQRNKGNFPGRFSGRQFSNSRSEMNVSTLELGDSALYLCASSPQTGSEQYFGPGTRLTVT.

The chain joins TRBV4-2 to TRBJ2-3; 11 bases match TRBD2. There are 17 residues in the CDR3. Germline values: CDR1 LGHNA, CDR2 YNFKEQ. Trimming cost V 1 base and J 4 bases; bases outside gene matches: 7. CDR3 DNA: TGTGCCAGCAGCCAAGGAACCGGGACTAGCGGTTCAGATACGCAGTATTTT. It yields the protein CASSQGTGTSGSDTQYF.

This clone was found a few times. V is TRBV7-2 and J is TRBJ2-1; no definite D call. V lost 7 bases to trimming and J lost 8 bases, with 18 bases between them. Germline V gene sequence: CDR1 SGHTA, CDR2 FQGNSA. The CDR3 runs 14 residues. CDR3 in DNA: TGTGCCAGCAACCTTTCACCCGGAATTCATGAGCAGTTCTTC. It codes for CASNLSPGIHEQFF.

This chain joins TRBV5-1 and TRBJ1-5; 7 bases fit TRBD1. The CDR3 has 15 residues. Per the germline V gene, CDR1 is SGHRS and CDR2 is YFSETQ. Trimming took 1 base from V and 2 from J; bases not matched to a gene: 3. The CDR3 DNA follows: TGCGCCAGCAGCTTGACAGGGGCAGGCAATCAGCCCCAGCATTTT. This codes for CASSLTGAGNQPQHF.

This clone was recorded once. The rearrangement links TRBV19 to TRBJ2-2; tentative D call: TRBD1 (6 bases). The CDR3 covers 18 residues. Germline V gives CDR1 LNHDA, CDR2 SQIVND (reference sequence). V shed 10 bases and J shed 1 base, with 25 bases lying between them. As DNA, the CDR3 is TGTGCCACTCAAACAGGGTTACAAAAAAACGGGAACACCGGGGAGCTGTTTTTT. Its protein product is CATQTGLQKNGNTGELFF.

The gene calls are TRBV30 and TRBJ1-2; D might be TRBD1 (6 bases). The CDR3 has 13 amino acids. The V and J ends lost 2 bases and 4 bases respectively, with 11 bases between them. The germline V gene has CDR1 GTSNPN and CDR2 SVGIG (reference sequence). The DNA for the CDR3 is TGTGCCTGGAGTCAGGGGCTGAGCTATGGCTACACCTTC. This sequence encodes CAWSQGLSYGYTF.

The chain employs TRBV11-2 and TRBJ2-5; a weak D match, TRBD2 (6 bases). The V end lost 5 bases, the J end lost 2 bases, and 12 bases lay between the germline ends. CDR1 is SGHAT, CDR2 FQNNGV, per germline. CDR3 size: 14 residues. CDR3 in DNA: TGTGCCAGCAGCCATACCGGGGGTCAAGAGACCCAGTACTTC. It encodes CASSHTGGQETQYF.

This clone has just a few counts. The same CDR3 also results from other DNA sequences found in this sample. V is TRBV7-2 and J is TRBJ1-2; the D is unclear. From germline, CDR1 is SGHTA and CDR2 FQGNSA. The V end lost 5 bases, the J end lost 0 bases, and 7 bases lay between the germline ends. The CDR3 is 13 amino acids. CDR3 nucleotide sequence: TGTGCCAGCAGCCCACAGACTAACTATGGCTACACCTTC. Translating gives CASSPQTNYGYTF.

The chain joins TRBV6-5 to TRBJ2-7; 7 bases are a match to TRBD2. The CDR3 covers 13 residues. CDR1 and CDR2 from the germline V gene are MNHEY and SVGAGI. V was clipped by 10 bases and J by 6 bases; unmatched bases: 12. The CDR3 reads CATSSGTIREQYF. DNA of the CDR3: TGTGCCACCTCTTCCGGGACTATCCGCGAGCAGTACTTC.

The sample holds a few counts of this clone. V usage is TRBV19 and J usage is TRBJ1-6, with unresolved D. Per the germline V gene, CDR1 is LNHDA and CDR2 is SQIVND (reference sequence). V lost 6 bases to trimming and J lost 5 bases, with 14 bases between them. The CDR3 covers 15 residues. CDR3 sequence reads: CASRAGWQDNSPLHF. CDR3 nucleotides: TGTGCCAGTAGGGCGGGGTGGCAGGATAATTCACCCCTCCACTTT.

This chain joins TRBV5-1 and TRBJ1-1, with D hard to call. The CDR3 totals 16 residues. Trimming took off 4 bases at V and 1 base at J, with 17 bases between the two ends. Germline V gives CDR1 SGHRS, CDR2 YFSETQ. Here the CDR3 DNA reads TGCGCCAGCAGCGCGCTCGGTCGGGGAGGGAACACTGAAGCTTTCTTT. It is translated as CASSALGRGGNTEAFF.

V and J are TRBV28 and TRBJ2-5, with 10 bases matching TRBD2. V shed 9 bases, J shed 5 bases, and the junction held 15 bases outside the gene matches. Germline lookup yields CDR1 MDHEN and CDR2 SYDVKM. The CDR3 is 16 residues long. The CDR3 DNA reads TGTGCCAGTAAGACTCCAAGCGGGAGGGCCCGGGAGACCCAGTACTTC. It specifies CASKTPSGRARETQYF.

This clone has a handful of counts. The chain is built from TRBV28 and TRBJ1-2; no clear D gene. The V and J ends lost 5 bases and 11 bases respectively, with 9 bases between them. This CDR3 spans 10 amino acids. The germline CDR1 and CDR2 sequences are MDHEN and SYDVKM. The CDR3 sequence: CASSHRTYTF. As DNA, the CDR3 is TGTGCCAGCAGTCATAGGACTTACACCTTC.

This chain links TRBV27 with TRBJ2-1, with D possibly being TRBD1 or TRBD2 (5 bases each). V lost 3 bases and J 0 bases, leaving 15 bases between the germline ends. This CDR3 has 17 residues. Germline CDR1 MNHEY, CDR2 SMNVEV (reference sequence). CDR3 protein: CASSFTASGTSYNEQFF. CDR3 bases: TGTGCCAGCAGTTTTACAGCGTCCGGGACCTCCTACAATGAGCAGTTCTTC.

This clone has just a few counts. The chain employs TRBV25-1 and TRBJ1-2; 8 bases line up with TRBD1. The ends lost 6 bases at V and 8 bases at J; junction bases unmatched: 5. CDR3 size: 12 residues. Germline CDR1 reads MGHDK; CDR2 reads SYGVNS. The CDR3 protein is CASRRTGQGYTF. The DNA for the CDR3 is TGTGCCAGCAGGCGGACAGGGCAAGGCTACACCTTC.

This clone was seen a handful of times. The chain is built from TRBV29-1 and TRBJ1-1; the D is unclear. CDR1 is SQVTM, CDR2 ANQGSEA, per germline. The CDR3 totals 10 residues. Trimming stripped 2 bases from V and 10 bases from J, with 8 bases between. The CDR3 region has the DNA TGCAGCGTTGAACCTCTAACAGCTTTCTTT. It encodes CSVEPLTAFF.

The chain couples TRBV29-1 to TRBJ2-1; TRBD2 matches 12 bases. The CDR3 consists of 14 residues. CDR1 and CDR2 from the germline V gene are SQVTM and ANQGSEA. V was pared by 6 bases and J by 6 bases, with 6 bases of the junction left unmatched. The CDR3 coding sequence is TGCAGCGTCGCCGGGACTAGCGGGTCCAATGAGCAGTTCTTC. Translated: CSVAGTSGSNEQFF.

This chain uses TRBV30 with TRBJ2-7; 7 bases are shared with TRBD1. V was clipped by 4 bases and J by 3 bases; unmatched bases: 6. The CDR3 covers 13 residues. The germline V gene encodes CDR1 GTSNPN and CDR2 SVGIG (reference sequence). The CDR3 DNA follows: TGTGCCTGGAACCCGACAGGGAGCTACGAGCAGTACTTC. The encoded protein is CAWNPTGSYEQYF.

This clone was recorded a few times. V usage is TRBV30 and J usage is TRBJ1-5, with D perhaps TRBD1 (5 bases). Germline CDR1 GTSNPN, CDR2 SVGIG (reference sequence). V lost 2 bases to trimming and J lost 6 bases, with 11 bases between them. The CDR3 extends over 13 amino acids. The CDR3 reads CAWSYAGPQPQHF. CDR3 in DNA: TGTGCCTGGAGTTACGCAGGGCCTCAGCCCCAGCATTTT.

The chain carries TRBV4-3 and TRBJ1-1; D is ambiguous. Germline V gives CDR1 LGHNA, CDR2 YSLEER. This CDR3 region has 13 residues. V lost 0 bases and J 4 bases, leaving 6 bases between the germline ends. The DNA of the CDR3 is TGCGCCAGCAGCCAAGAATCGGCCACTGAAGCTTTCTTT. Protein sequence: CASSQESATEAFF.

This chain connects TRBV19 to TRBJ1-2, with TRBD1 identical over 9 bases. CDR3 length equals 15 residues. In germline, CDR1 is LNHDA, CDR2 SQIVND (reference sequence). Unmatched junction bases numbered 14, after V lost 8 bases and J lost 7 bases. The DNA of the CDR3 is TGTGCCAGTGTCCCCCCGGACAGGGGTGCGGTTGGCTACACCTTC. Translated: CASVPPDRGAVGYTF.